This T cell receptor (beta chain) was sequenced in a study of blood T cell repertoires in COVID-19. Study information: Collection of acute and convalescent COVID-19 samples took place in the United States, Italy and Spain. PBMCs, B-cell-depleted T cells, or T cells provided the cDNA or gDNA that made up the material.

Authors' methods: Amplification with reference gene primers provided the estimates of nucleated cell counts. Libraries were prepared by immunoSEQ multiplex PCR; TCRdb keeps only in-frame clonotypes and omits some of them. The V and J calls and clone size were taken over from that table, and D and trimming were inferred from the DNA. The sample records under 250,000 clones, about four fifths being singletons. From germline, CDR1 is SNHLY and CDR2 FYNNEI. The CDR3 is 14 residues long. V was cut by 5 bases and J by 5 bases, with 15 bases left in between. The chain carries TRBV2 and TRBJ1-2; D possibly corresponds to TRBD1 (6 bases). This receptor was obtained from a woman aged 70-85 years with acute or convalescent COVID-19. The sequencing sample was made of peripheral blood. In nucleotides, the CDR3 is TGTGCCAGCAGTCGGTCAGGGGTTTCATATGGCTACACCTTC. Translation gives CASSRSGVSYGYTF.